The TCR beta chain under discussion was sequenced for a study of monozygotic twins with cystic fibrosis. Study observations and caveats: Co-twins had the most similar V usage for 13 of 16 pairs, J for 8.

The data were produced by immunoSEQ multiplex PCR, yet TCRdb's version contains in-frame clones alone and is incomplete. The table lists 15,000 to 20,000 clones, around 96% of them singletons. For this clone: What it binds is unknown.

Trimming took 6 bases from V and 8 from J, leaving 14 bases between them. The CDR3 loop spans 14 amino acids. The germline gives CDR1 MNHEY, CDR2 SVGAGI. This rearrangement joins TRBV6-5 to TRBJ1-6; no definite D call. The sequenced sample was blood. The sequence was obtained from a girl aged 2 to 9 with cystic fibrosis. The DNA of the CDR3 is TGTGCCAGCAGGACAAGAACCGTAGATTCACCCCTCCACTTT. Its translation: CASRTRTVDSPLHF.